This entry lists 14 T cell receptor beta chains sequenced from one sample in a study of cytomegalovirus exposure and HLA in healthy donors. PCR employed 60 Vbeta and 13 Jbeta primers. Here immunoSEQ multiplex PCR was the method, and the copy in TCRdb shows in-frame clones only, minus some. The table lists about 120,000 clones, roughly 80% of them singletons, with approximately 5% in the top ten. The source material was PBMCs. The receptors were gathered from a woman in her 30s in good health and CMV-seropositive.

Only a few counts were recorded for this clone. Other DNA sequences from this sample encode an identical CDR3 as well. The rearrangement uses TRBV2 and TRBJ2-7; D is possibly TRBD2 (5 bases). CDR1 is SNHLY, CDR2 FYNNEI, per germline. CDR3 size: 13 residues. V gave up 3 bases and J gave up 4 bases, with 10 bases separating them. CDR3 protein: CASSEEAAYEQYF. CDR3 sequence (DNA): TGTGCCAGCAGTGAGGAGGCGGCATACGAGCAGTACTTC.

The rearrangement joins TRBV5-8 to TRBJ2-3; 9 positions agree with TRBD1. With V trimmed by 4 bases and J by 4 bases, 7 bases remained unmatched. CDR3 length: 15 amino acids. Germline V gene data show CDR1 as SGHTS and CDR2 as YDEGEE. The CDR3 loop is CASSPGQGVPDTQYF. The CDR3, as DNA: TGTGCCAGCAGCCCGGGACAGGGCGTCCCAGATACGCAGTATTTT.

V gene TRBV7-2 combines with J gene TRBJ2-7, with 10 bases fitting TRBD1. Germline V gene sequence: CDR1 SGHTA, CDR2 FQGNSA. The junction had 3 bases not matched to a gene; V was cut back by 4 bases and J by 3 bases. The CDR3 is 14 amino acids. This chain's CDR3 is CASSSRDRGYEQYF. The CDR3 nucleotides read TGTGCCAGCAGCTCCCGGGACAGGGGCTACGAGCAGTACTTC.

This clone has only one observation. The gene calls are TRBV11-2 and TRBJ2-3, with 14 bases fitting TRBD2. J was trimmed by 5 bases and V by 4 bases; bases with no gene match: 11. The CDR3 is 18 residues long. In germline, CDR1 is SGHAT, CDR2 FQNNGV. The CDR3 reads CASSSYSGLAGGLDTQYF. CDR3 bases: TGTGCCAGCAGCTCTTACAGCGGACTAGCGGGAGGTTTAGATACGCAGTATTTT.

This chain connects TRBV2 to TRBJ1-1; 11 nucleotides line up with TRBD1. CDR3 length: 17 amino acids. In germline, CDR1 is SNHLY, CDR2 FYNNEI. With 4 bases clipped from V and 3 bases from J, the junction kept 10 bases outside the gene matches. Here the CDR3 reads CASSVLRDRGKDTEAFF. DNA of the CDR3: TGTGCCAGCAGTGTCCTTCGGGACAGGGGGAAGGACACTGAAGCTTTCTTT.

The chain recombines TRBV18 with TRBJ1-4; 7 bases fit TRBD1. The CDR3 contains 17 residues. CDR1 and CDR2 from the germline V gene are KGHSH and LQKENI. The ends lost 0 bases at V and 0 bases at J; junction bases unmatched: 4. This chain's CDR3 is CASSPPAQGATNEKLFF. The CDR3 bases are TGTGCCAGCTCACCACCGGCGCAGGGGGCAACTAATGAAAAACTGTTTTTT.

The chain joins TRBV6-6 to TRBJ2-1; maybe TRBD2 (6 bases). The CDR3 extends over 15 amino acids. Germline CDR1 reads MNHNY; CDR2 reads SVGAGI (reference sequence). Trimming removed 2 bases at V and 4 bases at J, with 12 bases between. The CDR3 loop is CASSYSGYLYNEQFF. The CDR3 region has the DNA TGTGCCAGCAGTTACAGCGGGTACTTATACAATGAGCAGTTCTTC.

V is TRBV5-6 and J is TRBJ1-1; 12 bases fit TRBD1. V was clipped by 1 base and J by 7 bases; unmatched bases: 5. Germline V gives CDR1 SGHDT, CDR2 YYEEEE. This CDR3 contains 15 residues. Written as DNA, the CDR3 is TGTGCCAGCAGCTTGCATGGGACAGGGGGCCTTGAAGCTTTCTTT. Residues: CASSLHGTGGLEAFF.

In nucleotides, the CDR3 is TGTGCCAGCAGTGATCCGGGACAGGGGGCCTACGAGCAGTACTTC. Residues: CASSDPGQGAYEQYF. This chain connects TRBV25-1 to TRBJ2-7, with 11 bases matching TRBD1. J was trimmed by 2 bases and V by 3 bases; bases with no gene match: 3. The CDR3 is 15 amino acids. In germline, CDR1 is MGHDK, CDR2 SYGVNS.

This chain links TRBV5-1 with TRBJ1-4, with 7 positions matching TRBD1. The CDR3 is 15 residues long. J lost 4 bases, V lost 4 bases, and 7 bases had no gene match. CDR1 SGHRS and CDR2 YFSETQ come from the germline V gene. This chain's CDR3 is CASSPSDRVNEKLFF. Written as DNA, the CDR3 is TGCGCCAGCAGCCCAAGTGACAGGGTTAATGAAAAACTGTTTTTT.

This clone was seen a few times. The gene calls are TRBV5-6 and TRBJ1-4; 9 nucleotides line up with TRBD1. V lost 5 bases, J lost 5 bases, and 4 bases stayed unmatched. Germline V gene data show CDR1 as SGHDT and CDR2 as YYEEEE. The CDR3 has 14 amino acids. In DNA form, the CDR3 reads TGTGCCAGCAGAAACGACAGGGGGAATGAAAAACTGTTTTTT. Protein product: CASRNDRGNEKLFF.

This clone was observed a handful of times. The chain uses TRBV6-1 and TRBJ1-6, with 7 nucleotides matching TRBD1. The CDR3 totals 16 residues. Germline-derived CDR1 and CDR2 are MNHNS and SASEGT. The V segment lost 1 base and the J segment 6 bases; nucleotides outside the gene matches: 6. The CDR3 coding sequence is TGTGCCAGCAGTGAAGGGACAGGTCCCCTTAATTCACCCCTCCACTTT. It translates to CASSEGTGPLNSPLHF.

The rearrangement links TRBV7-5 to TRBJ1-5; TRBD1, the D gene given by the table, was not confirmed from the DNA. TRBV7-5 is an annotated pseudogene. This CDR3 has 16 amino acids. As DNA, the CDR3 is TGTGCCAGAAGCTTAAAGGGGGTATGGGGCAATCAGCCCCAGCATTTT. Its protein is CARSLKGVWGNQPQHF.

This chain joins TRBV27 and TRBJ2-1; 11 bases are a match to TRBD2. Germline-derived CDR1 and CDR2 are MNHEY and SMNVEV (reference sequence). V lost 7 bases to trimming and J lost 4 bases; unmatched junction nucleotides: 6. The CDR3 covers 15 residues. CDR3 residues: CASTTGTSGYNEQFF. In DNA, the CDR3 is TGTGCCAGCACCACCGGGACTAGCGGATACAATGAGCAGTTCTTC.